This entry lists 25 T cell receptor beta chains sequenced from one sample in a study of shared clonotypes between healthy human individuals. Profiled with immunoSEQ multiplex PCR; TCRdb holds only in-frame clones, not every one. Among a few million clones listed, roughly 92% were seen once. Specimen: naive CD4+ T cells from PBMCs. Regarding subset: CD45RA+ positively selected. Source of these receptors: a man between 18 and 29 years old in good health. Some clones in this sample may be carry-over from other donors' samples.

About this clone: Other nucleotide sequences in the sample specify the same CDR3. This chain joins TRBV5-1 and TRBJ1-3; D uncertain. Per germline, CDR1 SGHRS and CDR2 YFSETQ. Trimming stripped 4 bases from V and 0 bases from J, with 8 bases between. CDR3 size: 14 residues. This CDR3 is CASSLDRSGNTIYF. In DNA form, the CDR3 reads TGCGCCAGCAGCCTAGACCGCTCTGGAAACACCATATATTTT. Filled out from reference TRBV5-1 and TRBJ1-3, the complete variable domain reads KAGVTQTPRYLIKTRGQQVTLSCSPISGHRSVSWYQQTPGQGLQFLFEYFSETQRNKGNFPGRFSGRQFSNSRSEMNVSTLELGDSALYLCASSLDRSGNTIYFGEGSWLTVV.

This clone was seen once. The genes are TRBV7-2 and TRBJ1-2; D is perhaps TRBD1 (5 bases). Germline-derived CDR1 and CDR2 are SGHTA and FQGNSA. Trimming shortened V by 5 bases and J by 0 bases, and 16 bases separated the two germline ends. The CDR3 extends over 16 amino acids. The CDR3 DNA reads as TGTGCCAGCAGCATCGGGACGGCGACTTCTAACTATGGCTACACCTTC. It yields the protein CASSIGTATSNYGYTF. Full variable domain (remainder filled in from reference TRBV7-2 and TRBJ1-2): GAGVSQSPSNKVTEKGKDVELRCDPISGHTALYWYRQSLGQGLEFLIYFQGNSAPDKSGLPSDRFSAERTGGSVSTLTIQRTQQEDSAVYLCASSIGTATSNYGYTFGSGTRLTVV.

The chain employs TRBV18 and TRBJ2-4; D tentatively fits TRBD1 or TRBD2 (6 bases each). The CDR3 sequence is 17 residues long. From germline, CDR1 is KGHSH and CDR2 LQKENI. Between the trimmed V and J ends, which lost 0 bases and 3 bases, there was a span of 15 bases. CDR3 residues: CASSPPRGEPSKNIQYF. The CDR3 DNA is TGTGCCAGCTCACCACCTAGGGGGGAACCTAGCAAAAACATTCAGTACTTC.

The genes are TRBV15 and TRBJ1-1; TRBD1 might be the D (5 bases). The CDR3 has 14 residues. Germline CDR1 is LNHNV and CDR2 is YYDKDF (reference sequence). V lost 5 bases to trimming and J lost 7 bases, with 17 bases between them. This chain's CDR3 is CATSGRGGSGEAFF. The CDR3 nucleotides are TGTGCCACCAGCGGACGGGGGGGGTCTGGTGAAGCTTTCTTT.

CDR3 sequence reads: CATSRGVVGVSIVETQYF. The CDR3 coding sequence is TGTGCCACCAGCAGAGGGGTGGTCGGGGTCAGCATTGTGGAGACCCAGTACTTC. The chain joins TRBV15 to TRBJ2-5; a possible D gene is TRBD2 (5 bases). The CDR3 is 18 residues long. Germline assignment: CDR1 LNHNV and CDR2 YYDKDF (reference sequence). Trimming removed 1 base at V and 5 bases at J, with 23 bases between.

This clone has just one count. This chain links TRBV19 with TRBJ2-3, with 13 bases matching TRBD2. CDR1 and CDR2 from the germline V gene are LNHDA and SQIVND (reference sequence). The J segment lost 2 bases and the V segment lost 5 bases, leaving 4 bases of the junction unmatched. The CDR3 spans 16 residues. This CDR3 is CASSVGLAGHTDTQYF. In nucleotides, the CDR3 is TGTGCCAGTAGTGTGGGACTAGCGGGACACACAGATACGCAGTATTTT.

The chain recombines TRBV7-2 with TRBJ2-5; no definite D call. CDR1 and CDR2 (germline): SGHTA, FQGNSA. Trimming removed 2 bases at V and 2 bases at J, with 15 bases between. The CDR3 has 16 amino acids. CDR3 bases: TGTGCCAGCAGCTTATATAGCATCTCGACTCAAGAGACCCAGTACTTC. Translation gives CASSLYSISTQETQYF.

The V call is TRBV10-3, the J call TRBJ2-1, with 14 bases matching TRBD2. With V trimmed by 3 bases and J by 0 bases, 10 bases remained unmatched. Germline assignment: CDR1 ENHRY and CDR2 SYGVKD. This CDR3 has 20 residues. The DNA for the CDR3 is TGTGCCATCAGTGACCGGGGACTAGCGGGGGACCAGAGCTCCTACAATGAGCAGTTCTTC. Its protein is CAISDRGLAGDQSSYNEQFF.

This clone has just one count. The rearrangement links TRBV6-6 to TRBJ2-7; D possibly uses TRBD1 or TRBD2 (6 bases each). Between the trimmed V and J ends, which lost 10 bases and 0 bases, there was a span of 13 bases. The CDR3 is made up of 13 amino acids. Per the germline V gene, CDR1 is MNHNY and CDR2 is SVGAGI (reference sequence). The CDR3 reads CATGGSLSYEQYF. CDR3 DNA sequence: TGTGCCACCGGGGGCTCCCTCTCCTACGAGCAGTACTTC.

V gene TRBV27 combines with J gene TRBJ2-5; D ambiguous. From germline, CDR1 is MNHEY and CDR2 SMNVEV (reference sequence). This CDR3 spans 14 amino acids. V lost 6 bases and J lost 1, with 12 bases in between. The CDR3 sequence is CASRLGPLQETQYF. CDR3 nucleotides: TGTGCCAGCAGATTAGGGCCCCTCCAAGAGACCCAGTACTTC.

This chain links TRBV6-5 with TRBJ1-2, with unresolved D. Trimming shortened V by 1 base and J by 5 bases, and 17 bases separated the two germline ends. Looked up from germline, CDR1 is MNHEY and CDR2 is SVGAGI. This CDR3 comprises 16 residues. CDR3: CASSYLSQEDGYGYTF. The DNA of the CDR3 is TGTGCCAGCAGTTACTTAAGTCAGGAGGATGGTTATGGCTACACCTTC.

The chain has TRBV28 and TRBJ2-7; 10 nucleotides line up with TRBD1. Germline lookup yields CDR1 MDHEN and CDR2 SYDVKM. The CDR3 covers 14 residues. V lost 6 bases and J lost 5; bases outside the gene matches: 7. The CDR3 bases are TGTGCCAGCAGGGCCGGGACAGGGGCTAACGAGCAGTACTTC. It translates to CASRAGTGANEQYF.

The rearrangement joins TRBV19 to TRBJ1-5, with D perhaps matching TRBD1 (6 bases). This CDR3 has 14 residues. Trimming shortened V by 4 bases and J by 3 bases, and 10 bases separated the two germline ends. Germline-derived CDR1 and CDR2 are LNHDA and SQIVND (reference sequence). CDR3 DNA: TGTGCCAGTAGTAACGGACAGCCCAATCAGCCCCAGCATTTT. Translating it yields CASSNGQPNQPQHF.

The chain uses TRBV5-8 and TRBJ1-4; a possible D gene is TRBD1 (5 bases). This CDR3 is 16 amino acids long. V lost 0 bases and J lost 0, with 9 bases in between. Germline V gene lookup returns CDR1 SGHTS and CDR2 YDEGEE. CDR3 sequence reads: CASSLGGRSTNEKLFF. CDR3 coding DNA: TGTGCCAGCAGCTTGGGGGGCAGGTCAACTAATGAAAAACTGTTTTTT.

The chain uses TRBV7-2 and TRBJ2-1, with TRBD2 as a possible D gene (5 bases). Trimming took off 2 bases at V and 8 bases at J, with 19 bases between the two ends. CDR1 is SGHTA, CDR2 FQGNSA, per germline. This CDR3 has 16 amino acids. The CDR3 sequence: CASSLFGGSLSDEQFF. In nucleotides, the CDR3 is TGTGCCAGCAGCTTATTCGGCGGGTCCTTATCGGATGAGCAGTTCTTC.

The rearrangement links TRBV28 to TRBJ2-4; D is perhaps TRBD1 or TRBD2 (6 bases each). V gave up 0 bases and J gave up 1 base, with 10 bases separating them. Germline CDR1 MDHEN, CDR2 SYDVKM. The CDR3 runs to 16 residues. CDR3 in amino acids: CASSLWGGWAKNIQYF. The CDR3 bases are TGTGCCAGCAGTTTATGGGGGGGCTGGGCCAAAAACATTCAGTACTTC. The variable domain in full, with the rest retrieved from reference TRBV28 and TRBJ2-4, is DVKVTQSSRYLVKRTGEKVFLECVQDMDHENMFWYRQDPGLGLRLIYFSYDVKMKEKGDIPEGYSVSREKKERFSLILESASTNQTSMYLCASSLWGGWAKNIQYFGAGTRLSVL.

CDR3 protein: CASSRTSGSETQYF. The CDR3 DNA reads as TGTGCCAGCAGCCGGACTAGCGGGAGTGAGACCCAGTACTTC. This chain joins TRBV14 and TRBJ2-5; 13 positions match TRBD2. V trimming: 4 bases; J trimming: 5 bases; junction bases outside the gene matches: 1. CDR1 and CDR2 (germline): SGHDN, FVKESK. The CDR3 is made up of 14 amino acids. The full variable domain, with the rest looked up from reference TRBV14 and TRBJ2-5, is EAGVTQFPSHSVIEKGQTVTLRCDPISGHDNLYWYRRVMGKEIKFLLHFVKESKQDESGMPNNRFLAERTGGTYSTLKVQPAELEDSGVYFCASSRTSGSETQYFGPGTRLLVL.

This clone was counted once. The chain has TRBV10-1 and TRBJ2-1; TRBD2 is a possible D gene (5 bases). CDR1 is WNHNN and CDR2 is SYGVQD in the germline V gene (reference sequence). Trimming pared 4 bases from V and 4 bases from J, leaving 11 bases between. The CDR3 runs 14 residues. The CDR3 DNA reads as TGCGCCAGCAGTGCCGAGGGCCGGTACAATGAGCAGTTCTTC. Translated: CASSAEGRYNEQFF.

The chain uses TRBV5-6 and TRBJ1-2; D remains ambiguous. Germline lookup yields CDR1 SGHDT and CDR2 YYEEEE. There are 16 residues in the CDR3. V was shortened by 0 bases and J by 0 bases, with 12 bases between the two germline ends. In nucleotides, the CDR3 is TGTGCCAGCAGCTTGGAGCTCAGCACCTCTAACTATGGCTACACCTTC. It encodes CASSLELSTSNYGYTF.

The CDR3 loop is CASSFATALPNYGYTF. DNA of the CDR3: TGTGCCAGCAGCTTTGCTACAGCTTTGCCTAACTATGGCTACACCTTC. This chain connects TRBV7-9 to TRBJ1-2; D call uncertain. There are 16 residues in the CDR3. CDR1 is SEHNR and CDR2 is FQNEAQ in the germline V gene (reference sequence). V lost 3 bases and J 0 bases, leaving 14 bases between the germline ends.

On this clone: The sample carries other DNA sequences with the same CDR3. J is TRBJ2-7 and V is TRBV7-2; tentative D call: TRBD2 (7 bases). Between the trimmed V and J ends, which lost 6 bases and 0 bases, there was a span of 15 bases. CDR1 is SGHTA and CDR2 is FQGNSA in the germline V gene. This CDR3 has 15 amino acids. This chain's CDR3 is CASSLRGGGSYEQYF. The CDR3 region has the DNA TGTGCCAGCAGTCTTAGGGGGGGCGGCTCCTACGAGCAGTACTTC.

The gene calls are TRBV6-1 and TRBJ2-7; TRBD2 matches 7 bases. The CDR3 length is 14 residues. The germline gives CDR1 MNHNS, CDR2 SASEGT. With 4 bases clipped from V and 2 bases from J, the junction kept 5 bases outside the gene matches. The CDR3 nucleotides are TGTGCCAGCAGTGTAGCGGGCGAGCCCTACGAGCAGTACTTC. Protein product: CASSVAGEPYEQYF.

The chain uses TRBV29-1 and TRBJ2-5; D is undetermined. In germline, CDR1 is SQVTM, CDR2 ANQGSEA. There are 14 residues in the CDR3. V was cut by 4 bases and J by 0 bases, with 12 bases left in between. The CDR3 loop reads CSVGKAQYQETQYF. The CDR3 bases are TGCAGCGTTGGGAAGGCGCAGTACCAAGAGACCCAGTACTTC.

V is TRBV5-1 and J is TRBJ1-5; D might be TRBD1 (6 bases). The germline V gene encodes CDR1 SGHRS and CDR2 YFSETQ. Between the trimmed V and J ends, which lost 4 bases and 5 bases, there was a span of 16 bases. CDR3 length equals 15 residues. The DNA for the CDR3 is TGCGCCAGCAGCCCGCAACAGGGTACCTATCAGCCCCAGCATTTT. As protein: CASSPQQGTYQPQHF.

The chain employs TRBV7-3 and TRBJ2-3, with D possibly being TRBD1 (6 bases). Germline V CDR1 and CDR2: SGHTA, FQGTGA. V dropped 1 base and J dropped 0 bases, with 11 bases sitting between them. The CDR3 is 16 amino acids. Written as DNA, the CDR3 is TGTGCCAGCAGCTTAAGTGGGACATCTAGCACAGATACGCAGTATTTT. It translates to CASSLSGTSSTDTQYF.